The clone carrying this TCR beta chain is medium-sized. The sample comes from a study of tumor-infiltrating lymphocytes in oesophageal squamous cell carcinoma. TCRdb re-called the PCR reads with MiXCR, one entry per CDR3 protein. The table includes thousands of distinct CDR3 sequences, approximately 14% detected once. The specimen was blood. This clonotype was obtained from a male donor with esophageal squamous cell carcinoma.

The CDR3 region has the DNA TGTGCCAGCAGCTTAGTACGCAGGGATGAGCAGTACTTC. Translating gives CASSLVRRDEQYF. The chain joins TRBV11-3 to TRBJ2-7, with a possible D match to TRBD1 (5 bases). The V end was cut by 1 base, the J end by 7 bases, with 11 bases between. Germline assignment: CDR1 SGHNT and CDR2 YENEEA. The CDR3 has 13 amino acids.